Each of the 14 T cell receptor beta chains below was sequenced from the same sample in a study of blood T cell repertoires in COVID-19. The repertoire was sequenced with immunoSEQ multiplex PCR; TCRdb's copy has only in-frame clones and lacks some. Seen here are around 140,000 clones, 88% observed once, and the top ten hold approximately 2.3%. The sequencing input was peripheral blood. The source of these receptors is a man in his 70s with active COVID-19.

V and J are TRBV4-1 and TRBJ2-1; TRBD2 agrees at 8 bases. The ends lost 1 base at V and 6 bases at J; junction bases unmatched: 5. Germline-derived CDR1 and CDR2 are MGHRA and YSYEKL. The CDR3 length is 15 residues. The CDR3 bases are TGCGCCAGCAGCCAAGTACCGGGAGGGCCCAATGAGCAGTTCTTC. As protein: CASSQVPGGPNEQFF.

The rearrangement links TRBV18 to TRBJ2-7; TRBD2 agrees at 12 bases. This CDR3 contains 17 residues. Germline trimming cut 1 base from V and 0 bases from J; bases unmatched to any gene: 4. Germline lookup yields CDR1 KGHSH and CDR2 LQKENI. CDR3 in amino acids: CASSPLATSGSSYEQYF. The CDR3 DNA is TGTGCCAGCTCACCACTCGCGACTAGCGGGAGCTCCTACGAGCAGTACTTC.

This clone was picked up a small number of times. This chain uses TRBV2 with TRBJ2-7, with 8 bases fitting TRBD2. Germline trimming cut 5 bases from V and 3 bases from J; bases unmatched to any gene: 6. Germline CDR1 SNHLY, CDR2 FYNNEI. CDR3 length equals 14 residues. CDR3 in DNA: TGTGCCAGCAGTCTTGGTAGCGGGATCTACGAGCAGTACTTC. Translated, it gives CASSLGSGIYEQYF.

The chain links TRBV6-5 to TRBJ1-3; the D is unclear. The CDR3 extends over 15 amino acids. The V and J ends lost 7 bases and 0 bases respectively, with 13 bases between them. Germline V gives CDR1 MNHEY, CDR2 SVGAGI. This chain's CDR3 is CASITGPDSGNTIYF. In DNA, the CDR3 is TGTGCCAGCATCACGGGTCCCGACTCTGGAAACACCATATATTTT.

The gene calls are TRBV27 and TRBJ2-1, with TRBD2 matching over 13 bases. The CDR3 extends over 17 amino acids. Germline values: CDR1 MNHEY, CDR2 SMNVEV (reference sequence). Losses at the gene ends were 1 base for V and 6 bases for J; bases not matched to a gene: 6. CDR3: CASSLWGTSGGGNEQFF. The CDR3 DNA sequence: TGTGCCAGCAGTTTATGGGGAACTAGCGGGGGGGGCAATGAGCAGTTCTTC.

This clone was recorded only once. The chain uses TRBV4-1 and TRBJ1-3; D might be TRBD1 (6 bases). Per germline, CDR1 MGHRA and CDR2 YSYEKL. V dropped 0 bases and J dropped 0 bases, with 12 bases sitting between them. This CDR3 has 17 amino acids. For the CDR3, the DNA is TGCGCCAGCAGCCAAGAATCGGACAGCTTCTCTGGAAACACCATATATTTT. This encodes CASSQESDSFSGNTIYF.

The V call is TRBV4-2, the J call TRBJ1-4, with D possibly matching TRBD1 (5 bases). CDR3 length: 15 amino acids. Per the germline V gene, CDR1 is LGHNA and CDR2 is YNFKEQ. V shed 4 bases and J shed 3 bases, with 12 bases lying between them. This CDR3 reads CASSPSGGANEKLFF. The CDR3 nucleotides are TGTGCCAGCAGCCCCTCCGGGGGGGCTAATGAAAAACTGTTTTTT.

The V and J genes are TRBV3-1 (or the pseudogene TRBV3-2) and TRBJ2-4, with 16 bases that match TRBD2. Trimming took 4 bases from V and 6 from J; bases not matched to a gene: 9. Per the germline V gene, CDR1 is LGHDT and CDR2 is YNNKEL (reference sequence). The length of the CDR3 is 18 residues. For the CDR3, the DNA is TGTGCCAGCAGCCTAAACACGGGACTAGCGGGAGGGTCAAACATTCAGTACTTC. As protein: CASSLNTGLAGGSNIQYF.

This chain's CDR3 is CASSSGDGRNTEAFF. CDR3 nucleotides: TGTGCCAGCAGCTCAGGGGACGGAAGGAACACTGAAGCTTTCTTT. This chain uses TRBV7-9 with TRBJ1-1, with D possibly TRBD1 on 6 matching bases. The V end was cut by 4 bases, the J end by 1 base, with 13 bases between. There are 15 residues in the CDR3. CDR1 is SEHNR and CDR2 is FQNEAQ in the germline V gene (reference sequence).

The V call is TRBV6-6, the J call TRBJ2-7; tentatively, D is TRBD2 (6 bases). This CDR3 has 13 residues. Germline CDR1 is MNHNY and CDR2 is SVGAGI (reference sequence). Trimming removed 7 bases at V and 0 bases at J, with 10 bases between. The CDR3 here is CASIGTVSYEQYF. In nucleotides, the CDR3 is TGTGCCAGCATTGGGACTGTCTCCTACGAGCAGTACTTC.

J is TRBJ1-4 and V is TRBV5-5; no reliable D call. The length of the CDR3 is 14 residues. The ends were cut back, 4 bases at V and 6 bases at J, with 13 bases in the middle. CDR1 is SGHKS, CDR2 YYEKEE, per germline (reference sequence). The CDR3 is CASSPRGRDEKLFF. CDR3 in DNA: TGTGCCAGCAGCCCCCGAGGAAGAGATGAAAAACTGTTTTTT.

The chain combines TRBV7-2 with TRBJ2-3; TRBD1 might be the D (6 bases). CDR1 is SGHTA and CDR2 is FQGNSA in the germline V gene. V lost 5 bases to trimming and J lost 2 bases, with 17 bases between them. This CDR3 spans 16 amino acids. CDR3 DNA: TGTGCCAGCAGCAGAAAACAGGGAGAATTCACAGATACGCAGTATTTT. Residues: CASSRKQGEFTDTQYF.

The chain carries TRBV9 and TRBJ2-2; 8 bases align to TRBD2. Germline CDR1 reads SGDLS; CDR2 reads YYNGEE. V shed 4 bases and J 5 bases; nucleotides not matched to a gene: 4. The CDR3 runs to 14 residues. The CDR3 nucleotides read TGTGCCAGCAGCCCCGGGGGGGGGACCGGGGAGCTGTTTTTT. Residues: CASSPGGGTGELFF. The full variable domain, its missing parts supplied by reference TRBV9 and TRBJ2-2, is DSGVTQTPKHLITATGQRVTLRCSPRSGDLSVYWYQQSLDQGLQFLIQYYNGEERAKGNILERFSAQQFPDLHSELNLSSLELGDSALYFCASSPGGGTGELFFGEGSRLTVL.

The chain uses TRBV5-5 and TRBJ2-3; weak D call: TRBD1 (5 bases). V lost 4 bases to trimming and J lost 2 bases, with 17 bases between them. This CDR3 region has 16 residues. Germline V CDR1 and CDR2: SGHKS, YYEKEE (reference sequence). The CDR3 sequence is CASSRQSGRFTDTQYF. DNA for the CDR3: TGTGCCAGCAGCCGACAGTCAGGACGGTTCACAGATACGCAGTATTTT.